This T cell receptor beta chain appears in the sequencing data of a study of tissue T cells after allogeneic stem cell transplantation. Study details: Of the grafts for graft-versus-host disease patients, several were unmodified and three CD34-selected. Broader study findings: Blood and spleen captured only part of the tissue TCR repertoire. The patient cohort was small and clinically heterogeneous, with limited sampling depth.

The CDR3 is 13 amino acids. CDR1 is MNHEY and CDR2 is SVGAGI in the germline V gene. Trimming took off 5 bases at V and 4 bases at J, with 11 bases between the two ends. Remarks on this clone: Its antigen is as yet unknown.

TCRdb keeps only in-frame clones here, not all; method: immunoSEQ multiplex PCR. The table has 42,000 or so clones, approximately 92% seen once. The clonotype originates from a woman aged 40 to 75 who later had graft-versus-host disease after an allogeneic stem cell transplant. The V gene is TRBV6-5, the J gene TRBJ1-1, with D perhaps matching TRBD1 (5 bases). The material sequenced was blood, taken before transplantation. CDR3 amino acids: CASSPTGATEAFF. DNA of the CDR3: TGTGCCAGCAGTCCCACCGGGGCCACTGAAGCTTTCTTT.